A selection of T cell receptor beta chains follows, all from one sample in a study of shared clonotypes between healthy human individuals. Only in-frame clones appear in the TCRdb table, and some are missing; sequencing was by immunoSEQ multiplex PCR. The data show more than 1.2 million clones, roughly 98.5% seen once. The sequencing input was naive CD4+ T cells sorted from blood. These receptors were obtained from a man aged 25 to 40 in good health. Both conserved end residues are part of each CDR3. The D gene is left open where the match is weak. Expanded clones get a size class; other rows say once, few or many, or leave the size out.

j_call d_call clone_size v_call cdr3_aa cdr3_nt
TRBJ1-2 NA once TRBV7-9 CASSLSLEVTNYGYTF TGTGCCAGCAGCTTAAGCCTCGAGGTGACTAACTATGGCTACACCTTC
TRBJ2-1 NA NA TRBV5-8 CASSLLAATRWFNDNEQFF TGTGCCAGCAGCTTGTTAGCGGCCACGCGCTGGTTTAATGACAATGAGCAGTTCTTC
TRBJ2-1 NA NA TRBV19 CASSPAGSHNEQFF TGTGCCAGTAGTCCCGCAGGTTCCCACAATGAGCAGTTCTTC
TRBJ2-7 TRBD2 NA TRBV10-2 CASSESVAGISYEQYF TGCGCCAGCAGTGAGTCAGTAGCGGGAATCTCCTACGAGCAGTACTTC
TRBJ2-7 NA NA TRBV11-1 CASSLAAKYEQYF TGTGCCAGCAGCCTCGCGGCCAAATACGAGCAGTACTTC
TRBJ1-4 NA NA TRBV5-1 CASSLGTDAGRNEKLFF TGCGCCAGCAGCTTGGGGACTGACGCAGGGCGCAATGAAAAACTGTTTTTT
TRBJ2-5 NA NA TRBV28 CASSFEGPQETQYF TGTGCCAGCAGTTTTGAGGGGCCCCAAGAGACCCAGTACTTC
TRBJ1-1 NA NA TRBV29-1 CSVGKGNTEAFF TGCAGCGTTGGAAAGGGTAACACTGAAGCTTTCTTT
TRBJ2-7 NA NA TRBV5-4 CASSLAGAPRQYF TGTGCCAGCAGCTTGGCCGGCGCCCCGAGGCAGTACTTC
TRBJ1-4 NA NA TRBV2 CASSLLTGNEKLFF TGTGCCAGCAGCCTACTGACGGGTAATGAAAAACTGTTTTTT
TRBJ2-7 NA NA TRBV9 CASSVDGGYEQYF TGTGCCAGCAGCGTAGATGGGGGGTACGAGCAGTACTTC
TRBJ2-5 TRBD2 NA TRBV5-1 CASSLAGLAGRETQYF TGCGCCAGCAGCTTGGCGGGACTAGCGGGCCGTGAGACCCAGTACTTC
TRBJ2-1 NA NA TRBV7-8 CASSYRTPSYNEQFF TGTGCCAGCAGCTACCGTACCCCATCCTACAATGAGCAGTTCTTC
TRBJ1-1 NA NA TRBV7-6 CASSLVGNSNTEAFF TGTGCCAGCAGCTTAGTAGGGAACTCGAACACTGAAGCTTTCTTT
TRBJ2-1 TRBD1 once TRBV10-3 CAISARTGDNEQFF TGTGCCATCAGTGCACGGACAGGGGACAATGAGCAGTTCTTC
TRBJ1-5 TRBD1 NA TRBV10-3 CAISEFRGDRPQHF TGTGCCATCAGTGAGTTCAGGGGGGATCGGCCCCAGCATTTT
TRBJ2-4 NA NA TRBV7-9 CASSIRELAKNIQYF TGTGCCAGCAGCATTAGGGAATTGGCCAAAAACATTCAGTACTTC
TRBJ2-5 TRBD2 NA TRBV5-1 CASKGTGGSQTQYF TGCGCCAGCAAGGGTACGGGAGGGAGTCAGACCCAGTACTTC
TRBJ1-1 NA NA TRBV2 CASSRPNGGLSEAFF TGTGCCAGCAGCCGCCCTAATGGGGGGCTGAGTGAAGCTTTCTTT
TRBJ1-5 TRBD1 NA TRBV28 CASSSPGQGAGNQPQHF TGTGCCAGCAGTAGTCCGGGACAGGGGGCAGGCAATCAGCCCCAGCATTTT
TRBJ2-2 NA NA TRBV19 CASRGTGELFF TGTGCCAGTAGAGGAACCGGGGAGCTGTTTTTT
TRBJ2-2 NA NA TRBV7-9 CASSPFGEELFF TGTGCCAGCAGCCCCTTTGGTGAGGAGCTGTTTTTT
TRBJ2-1 TRBD2 NA TRBV7-6 CASSRPSSGRYNEQFF TGTGCCAGCAGCCGACCGTCCAGCGGGAGATACAATGAGCAGTTCTTC
TRBJ2-7 NA NA TRBV27 CASSSSGFWPYEQYF TGTGCCAGCAGTTCCTCAGGATTCTGGCCCTACGAGCAGTACTTC
TRBJ2-3 TRBD2 NA TRBV5-1 CASSGLAGDSGDWDTQYF TGCGCCAGCAGTGGACTAGCGGGAGACTCCGGCGATTGGGATACGCAGTATTTT
TRBJ2-5 NA NA TRBV9 CASSVVTGLGETQYF TGTGCCAGCAGCGTAGTAACAGGCCTGGGGGAGACCCAGTACTTC
TRBJ1-4 NA NA TRBV10-3 CAISEDRQVSEKLFF TGTGCCATCAGTGAGGATCGACAGGTCTCTGAAAAACTGTTTTTT
TRBJ2-7 NA NA TRBV7-9 CASSFGRTPYEQYF TGTGCCAGCAGCTTTGGCCGGACCCCCTACGAGCAGTACTTC
TRBJ2-6 NA NA TRBV5-4 CASSSGDSGANVLTF TGTGCCAGCAGCTCAGGGGACTCTGGGGCCAACGTCCTGACTTTC
TRBJ2-5 NA NA TRBV7-9 CASGTQETQYF TGTGCCAGCGGGACCCAAGAGACCCAGTACTTC
TRBJ2-1 TRBD2 NA TRBV5-5 CASSTATTSGTYNEQFF TGTGCCAGCAGCACAGCTACGACTAGCGGGACTTACAATGAGCAGTTCTTC
TRBJ1-5 NA NA TRBV9 CASSVGVGNQPQHF TGTGCCAGCAGCGTAGGAGTTGGCAATCAGCCCCAGCATTTT
TRBJ1-1 NA once TRBV7-6 CASSLAPNRVGTEAFF TGTGCCAGCAGCTTAGCCCCTAACAGGGTCGGCACTGAAGCTTTCTTT
TRBJ2-7 TRBD2 NA TRBV5-8 CASSWDYGYEQYF TGTGCCAGCAGCTGGGACTATGGCTACGAGCAGTACTTC
TRBJ2-7 NA NA TRBV2 CASSERGQGSSYEQYF TGTGCCAGCAGTGAACGGGGCCAGGGGTCCTCCTACGAGCAGTACTTC
TRBJ1-2 NA NA TRBV5-8 CASSSTRVFYGYTF TGTGCCAGCAGCTCGACCCGGGTCTTCTATGGCTACACCTTC
TRBJ2-1 NA NA TRBV18 CASSPPLGGRGSSEQFF TGTGCCAGCTCACCACCGCTTGGGGGACGAGGGTCGAGTGAGCAGTTCTTC
TRBJ2-7 TRBD1 NA TRBV6-6 CASSYVGQGSYEQYF TGTGCCAGCAGTTACGTTGGACAGGGAAGCTACGAGCAGTACTTC
TRBJ2-1 TRBD2 NA TRBV7-8 CASSYGTSAYNEQFF TGTGCCAGCAGCTACGGGACTAGCGCCTACAATGAGCAGTTCTTC
TRBJ1-3 NA NA TRBV9 CASSVAQQGMIPGNTIYF TGTGCCAGCAGCGTAGCCCAGCAGGGGATGATCCCTGGAAACACCATATATTTT
TRBJ2-1 TRBD1 NA TRBV10-3 CAIGQGPRDEQFF TGTGCCATCGGACAGGGGCCAAGGGATGAGCAGTTCTTC